This T cell receptor beta chain was documented in a study of T cells after posttransplantation cyclophosphamide. Study-wide findings and caveats: Later post-transplant blood repertoires were often dominated by donor CD8+ memory clones. Blood and skin or GI T cell repertoires showed limited TRB overlap.

Of note for this clone: No antigen is known for it.

On the day of bone marrow donation, the related graft donor provided peripheral blood. The V gene's germline CDR1 is SGDLS and CDR2 YYNGEE. There are 17 residues in the CDR3. V gave up 0 bases and J gave up 7 bases; unmatched junction bases: 10. Produced via immunoSEQ multiplex PCR; TCRdb's table is partial and in-frame only. The sample was found to contain around 34,000 clones, and every one recurs. The rearrangement uses TRBV9 and TRBJ2-2, with 9 bases lining up with TRBD2. The sequence derives from a woman between 50 and 59 years old in good health and a related stem cell transplant donor. Sequenced: PBMCs. The CDR3 bases are TGTGCCAGCAGCGTAGGCCCCAGCGGGAGGCTAAACGGGGAGCTGTTTTTT. This sequence encodes CASSVGPSGRLNGELFF.